This record concerns one T cell receptor (beta chain) sequence. The antigen is not known. Isolation of CD4+ and CD8+ T cells from PBMCs was achieved by sorting. Sequencing relied on a cDNA template that was reverse transcribed from extracted RNA. Only in-frame clones appear in the TCRdb table, and some are missing; sequencing was by immunoSEQ multiplex PCR. This sample has roughly 200,000 clones, with just over 55% found just once. The entry originates in a study of CD8+ T cells in alopecia areata. Study-level points and caveats: Compared with mice, patients displayed less clear TCR sharing, possibly for HLA-related reasons. More clonal than normal scalp was lesional scalp, particularly alopecia totalis/universalis. Scalp samples also yield sequences of resident alphabeta T cells from normal skin.

This CDR3 is built from 14 residues. Germline values: CDR1 SGDLS, CDR2 YYNGEE. V was trimmed by 3 bases and J by 3 bases, leaving 10 bases between them. Source material: CD8+ T cells sorted from blood. The origin of this receptor is a human donor in good health. This chain connects TRBV9 to TRBJ1-3; no definite D call. The CDR3 nucleotides read TGTGCCAGCAGCGCGAGGGAAAGTGGAAACACCATATATTTT. Translating gives CASSARESGNTIYF.